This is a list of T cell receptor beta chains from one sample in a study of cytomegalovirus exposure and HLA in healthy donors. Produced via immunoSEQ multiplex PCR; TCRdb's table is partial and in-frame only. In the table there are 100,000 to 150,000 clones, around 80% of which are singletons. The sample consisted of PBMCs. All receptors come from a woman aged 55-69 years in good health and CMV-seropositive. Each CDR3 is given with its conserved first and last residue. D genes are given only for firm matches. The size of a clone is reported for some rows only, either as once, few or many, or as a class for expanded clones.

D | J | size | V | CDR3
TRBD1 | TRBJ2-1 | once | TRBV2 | CASRSQGALGNEQFF
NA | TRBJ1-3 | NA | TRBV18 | CASSQGQPDSGNTIYF
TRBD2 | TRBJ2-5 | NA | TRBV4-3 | CASSQDVREGETQYF
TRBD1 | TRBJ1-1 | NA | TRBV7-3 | CASSFTGGITEAFF
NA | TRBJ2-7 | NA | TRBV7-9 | CASSRTPGLETYQQYF
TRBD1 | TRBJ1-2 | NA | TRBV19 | CASSDPGTGNRNYGYTF
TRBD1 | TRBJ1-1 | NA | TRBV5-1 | CASSFDRGVVNTEAFF
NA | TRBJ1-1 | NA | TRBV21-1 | CASSKKSDWGPGNTEAFF
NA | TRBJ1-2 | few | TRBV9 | CASSVSPVGAYGYTF
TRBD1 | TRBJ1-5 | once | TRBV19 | CASSFPGQPYSNQPQHF
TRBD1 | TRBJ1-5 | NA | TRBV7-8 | CASSYGQGTQPQHF
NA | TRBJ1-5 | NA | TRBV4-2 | CASSQVPGGHQPQHF
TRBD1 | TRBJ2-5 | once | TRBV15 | CATSRRTGVVETQYF
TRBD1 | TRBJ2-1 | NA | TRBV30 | CAWSGIRIGQGTYNEQFF
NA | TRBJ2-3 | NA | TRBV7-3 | CASSLSPGSTDTQYF
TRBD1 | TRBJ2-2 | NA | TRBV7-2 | CASRSGTENTGELFF
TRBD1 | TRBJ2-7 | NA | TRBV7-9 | CASSSPTGPNYEQYF
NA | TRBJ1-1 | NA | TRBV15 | CATSRFPFSTEAFF
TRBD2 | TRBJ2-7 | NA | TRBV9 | CASSVGLAGTYEQYF
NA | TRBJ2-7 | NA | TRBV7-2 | CASSLATGVGYEQYF
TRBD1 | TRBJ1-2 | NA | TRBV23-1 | CASSQSKGQGARGEYGYTF
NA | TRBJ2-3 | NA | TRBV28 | CASSSSTGRTDTQYF
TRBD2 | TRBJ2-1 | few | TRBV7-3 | CASSPPGGRRQFF
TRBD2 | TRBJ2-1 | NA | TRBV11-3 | CASSLDGRGGVDEQFF
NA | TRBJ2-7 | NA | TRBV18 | CASSPRVAGAYEQYF
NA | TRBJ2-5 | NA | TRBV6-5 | CASSYFLEGTQYF
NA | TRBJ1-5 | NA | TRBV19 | CASRVSQGGNQPQHF
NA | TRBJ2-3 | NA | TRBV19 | CASSIAGKGTDTQYF
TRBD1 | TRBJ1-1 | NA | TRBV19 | CASSQPGGPNTEAFF
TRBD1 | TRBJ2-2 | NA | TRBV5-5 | CASSRTGTGELFF
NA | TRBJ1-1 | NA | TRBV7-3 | CASSLSVNTEAFF
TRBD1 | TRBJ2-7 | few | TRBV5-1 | CASSQQGYEQYF
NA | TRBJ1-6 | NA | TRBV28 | CASSLGQAGSPLHF
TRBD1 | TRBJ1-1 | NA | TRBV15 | CATSGQGIVSRRTEAFF
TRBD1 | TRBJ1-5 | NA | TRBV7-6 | CASSPRTGDLSGSWPQHF
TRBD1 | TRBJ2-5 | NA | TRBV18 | CASSPTGVETQYF
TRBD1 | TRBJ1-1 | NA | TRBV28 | CASSFGTGGTEAFF
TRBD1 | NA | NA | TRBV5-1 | CASSSETGGWYEQYF
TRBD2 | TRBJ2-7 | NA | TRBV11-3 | CASSSSTPATSGSPPFEQYF
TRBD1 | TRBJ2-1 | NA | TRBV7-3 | CASSSYPNLTGVDNEQFF
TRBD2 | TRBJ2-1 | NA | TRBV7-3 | CASSLVLAGGPGEQFF
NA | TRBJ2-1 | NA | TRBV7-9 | CASSTPGSSYNEQFF
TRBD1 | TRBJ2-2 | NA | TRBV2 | CASSRQGATGELFF
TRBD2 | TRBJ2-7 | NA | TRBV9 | CASSVGGRGGLDEQYF
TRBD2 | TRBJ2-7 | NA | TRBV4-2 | CASSQDGGYEQYF
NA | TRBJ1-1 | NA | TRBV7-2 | CASSSRGYTEAFF
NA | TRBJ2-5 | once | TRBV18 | CASSPPPYQETQYF
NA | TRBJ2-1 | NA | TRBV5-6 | CASITLGGGDNEQFF
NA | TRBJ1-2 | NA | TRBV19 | CASRYQVRDDYTF
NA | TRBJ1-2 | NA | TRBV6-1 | CASRVLSVDGYTF
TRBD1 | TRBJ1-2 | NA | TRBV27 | CASSSYWDRGRVYGYTF
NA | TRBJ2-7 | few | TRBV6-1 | CASSEMNGSGLEQYF
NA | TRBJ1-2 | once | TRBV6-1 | CASSEGGQSYYGYTF
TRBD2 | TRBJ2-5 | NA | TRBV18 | CASSPPGTSTQETQYF
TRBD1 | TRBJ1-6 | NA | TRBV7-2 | CASSPGQGERSPLHF
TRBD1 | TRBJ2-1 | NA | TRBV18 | CASSNTGTGNNEQFF
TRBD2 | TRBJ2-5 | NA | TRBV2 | CASSVGGGLETQYF
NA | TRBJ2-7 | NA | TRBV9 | CASSAGGRTYEQYF
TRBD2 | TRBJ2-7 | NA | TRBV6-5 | CASSYLTQAGGHEQYF
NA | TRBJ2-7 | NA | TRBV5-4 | CASSSGLATSSYEQYF